One T cell receptor (beta chain) is described in this entry. Its antigen is still unknown. The sample originates from a study of cytomegalovirus exposure and HLA in healthy donors. Overall study context: Researchers previously reported finding fewer than 120 million unique TCR beta sequences from roughly 200 million T cells.

Study findings and constraints: The study flagged roughly 160 TCR beta chains as cytomegalovirus-associated. Across donors, sequencing depth was assumed by presence/absence analyses to be roughly uniform.

The PCR had 60 Vbeta and 13 Jbeta primers. Data came from immunoSEQ multiplex PCR; TCRdb stores just in-frame clones and leaves some out. The sample records roughly 190,000 clones, roughly 87% being singletons. Sequenced input: PBMCs. This clonotype originated in a boy under 10 years old in good health and CMV-seronegative.

The CDR3 DNA follows: TGTGCCAGTAGTATAGGTGCTAGCCCGCTACAAGAGACCCAGTACTTC. This codes for CASSIGASPLQETQYF. This sequence joins TRBV19 and TRBJ2-5; the D gene is possibly TRBD2 (5 bases). Germline lookup yields CDR1 LNHDA and CDR2 SQIVND (reference sequence). The CDR3 has 16 amino acids. V lost 1 base and J 2 bases, leaving 14 bases between the germline ends.